The 10 T cell receptor beta chains below come from one sample, sequenced in a study of blood T cell repertoires in COVID-19. Repertoires were generated with immunoSEQ multiplex PCR, while TCRdb's copy carries only in-frame clones and drops some. This sample yields over 90,000 clones, of which over 70% are seen a single time; nearly 25% belongs to the top ten. Sequencing used peripheral blood. The receptors stem from a man aged 80 or over with active or convalescent COVID-19.

The chain couples TRBV6-5 to TRBJ2-5; D perhaps matches TRBD2 (7 bases). The CDR3 runs 12 residues. Trimming removed 6 bases from V and 5 bases from J, with 10 bases in between. The germline V gene encodes CDR1 MNHEY and CDR2 SVGAGI. DNA for the CDR3: TGTGCCAGCAGAGGGGGAGGGGAGACCCAGTACTTC. It is translated as CASRGGGETQYF.

The sample holds one count of this clone. The chain joins TRBV3-1 (or the pseudogene TRBV3-2) to TRBJ2-2, with 8 nucleotides matching TRBD1. CDR1 LGHDT and CDR2 YNNKEL come from the germline V gene (reference sequence). This CDR3 comprises 17 residues. V shed 4 bases and J 1 base; nucleotides not matched to a gene: 8. The CDR3 DNA reads TGTGCCAGCAGCCTCGTGACAGGGGTGAGGAACACCGGGGAGCTGTTTTTT. This encodes CASSLVTGVRNTGELFF.

This chain uses TRBV3-1 (or the pseudogene TRBV3-2) with TRBJ1-6; D is uncertain. Germline CDR1 is LGHDT and CDR2 is YNNKEL (reference sequence). This CDR3 has 16 residues. Trimming shortened V by 3 bases and J by 0 bases, and 9 bases separated the two germline ends. The CDR3 sequence: CASSHASFSYNSPLHF. Written as DNA, the CDR3 is TGTGCCAGCAGCCACGCGAGCTTCTCCTATAATTCACCCCTCCACTTT.

The rearrangement links TRBV21-1 to TRBJ2-7; the DNA was not compared with TRBD2, the D call given in the table. TRBV21-1 is reported as a pseudogene. The CDR3 runs 15 residues. The CDR3 coding sequence is TGTGCCAGCAGCAAAAGTCGGGGACTAGCATACGAGCAGTACTTC. As protein: CASSKSRGLAYEQYF.

This clone was seen a handful of times. The chain has TRBV5-4 and TRBJ2-1; no clear D. CDR3 size: 12 residues. V lost 0 bases and J lost 6, with 4 bases in between. Germline-derived CDR1 and CDR2 are SGHNT and YYREEE (reference sequence). CDR3 region: CASSLDTNEQFF. CDR3 in DNA: TGTGCCAGCAGCTTGGACACCAATGAGCAGTTCTTC.

The chain joins TRBV7-2 to TRBJ2-7; D is perhaps TRBD2 (5 bases). The CDR3 has 15 amino acids. V dropped 1 base and J dropped 2 bases, with 12 bases sitting between them. The germline gives CDR1 SGHTA, CDR2 FQGNSA. The CDR3 DNA reads TGTGCCAGCAGCTTAGTGGCCGGGGATACCTACGAGCAGTACTTC. It codes for CASSLVAGDTYEQYF.

Written as DNA, the CDR3 is TGCGCCAGCAGCCAAGAGGGGGACAGGGGGACTGGAAACACCATATATTTT. Its protein is CASSQEGDRGTGNTIYF. The chain combines TRBV4-3 with TRBJ1-3, with 11 bases matching TRBD1. From germline, CDR1 is LGHNA and CDR2 YSLEER. Trimming removed 0 bases from V and 2 bases from J; junction bases left unmatched: 3. CDR3 size: 17 residues.

This clone was picked up a small number of times. Other DNA sequences within the sample encode an identical CDR3. The chain joins TRBV3-1 (or the pseudogene TRBV3-2) to TRBJ2-3, with TRBD2 identical over 12 bases. Germline loops: CDR1 LGHDT, CDR2 YNNKEL (reference sequence). V was clipped by 4 bases and J by 1 base; unmatched bases: 6. The CDR3 has 17 amino acids. In DNA, the CDR3 is TGTGCCAGCAGCCCCCGACTAGCGGGGGATGGCACAGATACGCAGTATTTT. Residues: CASSPRLAGDGTDTQYF.

This clone has just a few counts. The chain combines TRBV6-1 with TRBJ1-2; TRBD1 aligns across 7 bases. This CDR3 has 16 residues. V lost 3 bases, J lost 5 bases, and 12 bases stayed unmatched. CDR1 is MNHNS, CDR2 SASEGT, per germline. Written as DNA, the CDR3 is TGTGCCAGCAGTGAGGGGGCAGACAGGGATCAGTATGGCTACACCTTC. Translated: CASSEGADRDQYGYTF.

This chain links TRBV5-1 with TRBJ1-3; no firm D call. Germline CDR1 is SGHRS and CDR2 is YFSETQ. V lost 0 bases, J lost 0 bases, and 4 bases lay in between. This CDR3 comprises 14 residues. The CDR3 DNA sequence: TGCGCCAGCAGCTTGGGACTCTCTGGAAACACCATATATTTT. Translated: CASSLGLSGNTIYF.